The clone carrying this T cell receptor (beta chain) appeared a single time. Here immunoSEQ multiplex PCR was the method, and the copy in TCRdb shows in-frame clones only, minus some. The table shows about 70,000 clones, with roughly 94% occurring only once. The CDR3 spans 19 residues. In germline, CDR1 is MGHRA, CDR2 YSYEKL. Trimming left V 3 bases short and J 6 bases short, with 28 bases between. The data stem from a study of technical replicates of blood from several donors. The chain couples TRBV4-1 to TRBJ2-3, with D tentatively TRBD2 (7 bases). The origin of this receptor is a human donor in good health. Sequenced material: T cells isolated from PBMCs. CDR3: CASSHTKGENQQGGDTQYF. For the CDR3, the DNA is TGCGCCAGCAGCCATACAAAGGGGGAGAACCAACAGGGAGGGGATACGCAGTATTTT.